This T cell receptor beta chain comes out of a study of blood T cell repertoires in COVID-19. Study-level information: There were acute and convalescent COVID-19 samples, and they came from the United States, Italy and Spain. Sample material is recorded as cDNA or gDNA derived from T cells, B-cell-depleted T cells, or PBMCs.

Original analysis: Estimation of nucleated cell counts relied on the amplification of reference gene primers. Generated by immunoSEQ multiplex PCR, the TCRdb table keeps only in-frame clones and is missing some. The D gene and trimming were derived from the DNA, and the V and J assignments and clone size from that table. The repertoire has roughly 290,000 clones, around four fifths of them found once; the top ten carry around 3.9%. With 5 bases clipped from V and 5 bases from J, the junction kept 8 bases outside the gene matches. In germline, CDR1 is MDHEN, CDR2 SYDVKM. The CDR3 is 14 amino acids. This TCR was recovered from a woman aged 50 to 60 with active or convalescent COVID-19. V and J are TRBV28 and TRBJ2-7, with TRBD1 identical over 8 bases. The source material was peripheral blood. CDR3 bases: TGTGCCAGCAGTCCCCAGGGGGCGATAAACGAGCAGTACTTC. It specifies CASSPQGAINEQYF.